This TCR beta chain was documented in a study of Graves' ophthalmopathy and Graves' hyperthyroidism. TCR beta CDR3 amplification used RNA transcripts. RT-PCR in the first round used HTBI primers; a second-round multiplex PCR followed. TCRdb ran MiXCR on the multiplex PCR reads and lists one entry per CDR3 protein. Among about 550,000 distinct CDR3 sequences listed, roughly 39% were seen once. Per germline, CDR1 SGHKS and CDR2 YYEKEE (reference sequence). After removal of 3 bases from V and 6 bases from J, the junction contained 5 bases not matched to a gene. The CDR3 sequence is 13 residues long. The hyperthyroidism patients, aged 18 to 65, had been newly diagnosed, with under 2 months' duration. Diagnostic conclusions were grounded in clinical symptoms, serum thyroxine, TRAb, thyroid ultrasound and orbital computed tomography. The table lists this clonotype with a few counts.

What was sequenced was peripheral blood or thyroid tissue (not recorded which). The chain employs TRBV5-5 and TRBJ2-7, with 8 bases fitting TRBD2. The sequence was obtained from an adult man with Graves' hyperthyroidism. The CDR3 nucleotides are TGTGCCAGCAGCTACGGACTAGCTATCGAGCAGTACTTC. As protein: CASSYGLAIEQYF.